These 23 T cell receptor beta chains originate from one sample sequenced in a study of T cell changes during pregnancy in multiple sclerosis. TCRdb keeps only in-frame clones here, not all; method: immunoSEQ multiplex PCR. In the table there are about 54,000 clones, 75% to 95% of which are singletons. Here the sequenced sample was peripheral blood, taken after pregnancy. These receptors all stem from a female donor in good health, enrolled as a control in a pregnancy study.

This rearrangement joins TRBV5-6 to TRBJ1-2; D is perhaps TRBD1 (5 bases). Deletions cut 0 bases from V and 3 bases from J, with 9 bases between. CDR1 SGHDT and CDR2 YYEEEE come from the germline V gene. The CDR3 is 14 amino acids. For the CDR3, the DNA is TGTGCCAGCAGCTTGGGGGGCGCGGACTATGGCTACACCTTC. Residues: CASSLGGADYGYTF.

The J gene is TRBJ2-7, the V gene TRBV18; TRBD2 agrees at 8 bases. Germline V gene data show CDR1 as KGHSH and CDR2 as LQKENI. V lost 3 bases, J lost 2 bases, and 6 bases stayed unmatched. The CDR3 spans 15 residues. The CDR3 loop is CASSPISGTAYEQYF. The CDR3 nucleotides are TGTGCCAGCTCACCGATTAGCGGGACCGCCTACGAGCAGTACTTC.

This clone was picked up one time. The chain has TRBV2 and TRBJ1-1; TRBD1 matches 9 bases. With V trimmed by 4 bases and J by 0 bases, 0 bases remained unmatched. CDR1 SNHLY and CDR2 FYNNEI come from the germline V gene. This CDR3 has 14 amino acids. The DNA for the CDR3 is TGTGCCAGCAGTGGGGACAGGGTGAACACTGAAGCTTTCTTT. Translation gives CASSGDRVNTEAFF.

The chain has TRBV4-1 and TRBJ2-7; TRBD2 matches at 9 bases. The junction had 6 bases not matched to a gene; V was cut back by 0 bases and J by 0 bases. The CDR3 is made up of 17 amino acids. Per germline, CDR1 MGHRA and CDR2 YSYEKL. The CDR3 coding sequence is TGCGCCAGCAGCCAAGATCGAAGCGGGGGGATCTCCTACGAGCAGTACTTC. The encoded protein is CASSQDRSGGISYEQYF.

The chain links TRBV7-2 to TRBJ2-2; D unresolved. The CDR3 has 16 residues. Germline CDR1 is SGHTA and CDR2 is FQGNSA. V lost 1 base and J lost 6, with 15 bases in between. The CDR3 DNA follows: TGTGCCAGCAGCTTAGAACTACCCAATACGCCCGGGGAGCTGTTTTTT. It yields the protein CASSLELPNTPGELFF.

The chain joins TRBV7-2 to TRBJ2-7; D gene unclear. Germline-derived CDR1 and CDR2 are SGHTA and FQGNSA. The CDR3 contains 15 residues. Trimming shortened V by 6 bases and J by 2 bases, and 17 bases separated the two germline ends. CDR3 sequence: CASSSTAGFTYEQYF. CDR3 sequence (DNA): TGTGCCAGCAGTTCAACTGCCGGGTTCACCTACGAGCAGTACTTC.

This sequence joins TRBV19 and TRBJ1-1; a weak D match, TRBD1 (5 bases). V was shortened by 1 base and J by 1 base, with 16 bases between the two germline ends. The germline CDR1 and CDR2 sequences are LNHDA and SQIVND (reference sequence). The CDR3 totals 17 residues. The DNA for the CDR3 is TGTGCCAGTAGTATAGGTCCCGCCTTGGGGGGGAACACTGAAGCTTTCTTT. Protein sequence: CASSIGPALGGNTEAFF.

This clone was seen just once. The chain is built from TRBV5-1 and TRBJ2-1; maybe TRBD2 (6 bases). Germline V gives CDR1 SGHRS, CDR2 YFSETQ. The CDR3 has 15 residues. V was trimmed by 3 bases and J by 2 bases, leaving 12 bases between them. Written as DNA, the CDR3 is TGCGCCAGCAGCTCGGTGGGACTCGCCTACAATGAGCAGTTCTTC. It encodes CASSSVGLAYNEQFF.

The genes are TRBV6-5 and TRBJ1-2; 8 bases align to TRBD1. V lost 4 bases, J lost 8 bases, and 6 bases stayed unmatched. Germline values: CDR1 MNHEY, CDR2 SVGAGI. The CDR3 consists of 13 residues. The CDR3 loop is CASSLRTGQGYTF. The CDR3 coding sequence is TGTGCCAGCAGTTTAAGGACAGGGCAGGGCTACACCTTC.

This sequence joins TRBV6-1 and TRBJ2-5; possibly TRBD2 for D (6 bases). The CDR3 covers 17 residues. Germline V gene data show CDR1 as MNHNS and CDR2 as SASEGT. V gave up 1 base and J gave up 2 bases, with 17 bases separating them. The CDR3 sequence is CASSEGSLWGVQETQYF. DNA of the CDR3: TGTGCCAGCAGTGAAGGATCACTCTGGGGGGTGCAAGAGACCCAGTACTTC.

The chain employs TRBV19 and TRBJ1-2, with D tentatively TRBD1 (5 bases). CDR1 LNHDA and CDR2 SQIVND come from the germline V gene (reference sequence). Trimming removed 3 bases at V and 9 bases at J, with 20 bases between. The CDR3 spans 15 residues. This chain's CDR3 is CASSILGAMLGRYTF. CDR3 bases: TGTGCCAGTAGTATTTTAGGGGCTATGCTGGGGCGCTACACCTTC.

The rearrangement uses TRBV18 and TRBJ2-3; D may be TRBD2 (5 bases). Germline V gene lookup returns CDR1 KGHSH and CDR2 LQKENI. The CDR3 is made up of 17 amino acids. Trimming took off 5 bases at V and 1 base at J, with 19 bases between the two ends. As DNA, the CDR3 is TGTGCCAGCTCATTGCGACTGGCCGGGGATGGCACAGATACGCAGTATTTT. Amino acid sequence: CASSLRLAGDGTDTQYF.

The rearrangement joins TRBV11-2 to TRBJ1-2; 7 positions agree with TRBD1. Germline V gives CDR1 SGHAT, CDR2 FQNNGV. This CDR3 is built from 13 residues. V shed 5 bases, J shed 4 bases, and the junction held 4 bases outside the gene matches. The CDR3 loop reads CASSPGTAYGYTF. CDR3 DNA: TGTGCCAGCAGCCCGGGGACAGCCTATGGCTACACCTTC.

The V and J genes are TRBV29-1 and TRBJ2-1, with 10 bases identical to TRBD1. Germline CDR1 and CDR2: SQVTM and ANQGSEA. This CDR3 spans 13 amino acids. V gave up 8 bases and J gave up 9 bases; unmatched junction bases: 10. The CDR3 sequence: CSFRMTGGVEQFF. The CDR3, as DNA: TGCAGCTTCCGGATGACAGGGGGCGTTGAGCAGTTCTTC.

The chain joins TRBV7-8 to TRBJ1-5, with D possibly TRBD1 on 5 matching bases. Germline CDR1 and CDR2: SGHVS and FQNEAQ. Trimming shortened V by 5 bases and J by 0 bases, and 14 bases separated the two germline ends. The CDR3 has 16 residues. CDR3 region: CASSHLRGRSNQPQHF. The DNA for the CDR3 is TGTGCCAGCAGCCATCTTAGGGGCCGTAGCAATCAGCCCCAGCATTTT.

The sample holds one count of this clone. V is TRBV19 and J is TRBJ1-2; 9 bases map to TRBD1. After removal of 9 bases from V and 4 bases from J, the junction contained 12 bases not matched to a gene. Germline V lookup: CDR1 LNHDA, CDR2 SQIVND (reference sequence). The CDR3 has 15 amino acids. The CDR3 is CASRFSGQGVYGYTF. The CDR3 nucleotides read TGTGCCAGCCGGTTTTCGGGACAGGGCGTCTATGGCTACACCTTC.

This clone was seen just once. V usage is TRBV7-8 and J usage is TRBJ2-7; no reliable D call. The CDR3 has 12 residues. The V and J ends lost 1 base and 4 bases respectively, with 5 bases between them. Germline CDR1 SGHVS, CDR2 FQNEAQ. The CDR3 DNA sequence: TGTGCCAGCAGCTTAGATATGTACGAGCAGTACTTC. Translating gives CASSLDMYEQYF. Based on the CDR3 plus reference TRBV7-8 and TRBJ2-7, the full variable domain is GAGVSQSPRYKVAKRGQDVALRCDPISGHVSLFWYQQALGQGPEFLTYFQNEAQLDKSGLPSDRFFAERPEGSVSTLKIQRTQQEDSAVYLCASSLDMYEQYFGPGTRLTVT.

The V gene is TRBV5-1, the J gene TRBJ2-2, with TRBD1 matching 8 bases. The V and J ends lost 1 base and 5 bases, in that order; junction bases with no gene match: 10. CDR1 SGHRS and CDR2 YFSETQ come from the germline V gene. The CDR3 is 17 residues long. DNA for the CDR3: TGCGCCAGCAGCTTGCGGCACGGGACAGGACCTACCGGGGAGCTGTTTTTT. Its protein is CASSLRHGTGPTGELFF.

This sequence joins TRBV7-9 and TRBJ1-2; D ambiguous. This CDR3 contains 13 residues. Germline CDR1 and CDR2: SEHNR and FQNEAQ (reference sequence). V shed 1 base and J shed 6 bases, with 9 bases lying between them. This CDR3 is CASSLGFGNGYTF. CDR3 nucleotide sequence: TGTGCCAGCAGCTTAGGTTTCGGGAATGGCTACACCTTC.

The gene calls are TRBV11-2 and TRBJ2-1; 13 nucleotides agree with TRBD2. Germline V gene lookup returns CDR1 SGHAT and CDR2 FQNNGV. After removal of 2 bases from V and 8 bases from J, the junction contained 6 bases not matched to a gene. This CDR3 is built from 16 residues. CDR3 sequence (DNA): TGTGCCAGCAGCTTATCACTAGCGGGAGGGGCCTATGAGCAGTTCTTC. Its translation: CASSLSLAGGAYEQFF.

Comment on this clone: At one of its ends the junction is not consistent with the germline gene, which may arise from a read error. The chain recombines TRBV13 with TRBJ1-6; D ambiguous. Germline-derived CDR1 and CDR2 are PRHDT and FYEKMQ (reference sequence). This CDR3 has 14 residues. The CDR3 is CASSLSAYDSPLHF. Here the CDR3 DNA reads TGTGCCAGCAGCCTGAGCGCCTATGATTCACCCCTCCACTTT.

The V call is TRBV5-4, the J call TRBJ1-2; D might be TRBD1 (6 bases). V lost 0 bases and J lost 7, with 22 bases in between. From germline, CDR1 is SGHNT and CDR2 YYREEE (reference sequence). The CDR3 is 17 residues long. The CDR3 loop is CASSLDSLGTTPGGYTF. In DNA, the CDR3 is TGTGCCAGCAGCTTGGATTCCCTCGGGACAACTCCTGGTGGCTACACCTTC.

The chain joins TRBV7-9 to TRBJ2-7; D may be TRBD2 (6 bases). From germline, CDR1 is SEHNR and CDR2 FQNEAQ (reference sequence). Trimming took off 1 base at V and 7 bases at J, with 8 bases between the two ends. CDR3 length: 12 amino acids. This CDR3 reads CASSLGEAEQYF. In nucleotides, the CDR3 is TGTGCCAGCAGCTTAGGGGAGGCGGAGCAGTACTTC.